Below, 12 T cell receptor beta chains from the same sample are listed, as sequenced in a study of technical replicates of blood from four donors. TCRdb keeps only in-frame clones here, not all; method: immunoSEQ multiplex PCR. The sample records 56,000 or so clones, 90% to 95% being singletons. Sequenced material: PBMCs. The origin of the receptors is a human donor in good health. Some clones in this sample may be carry-over from other donors' samples.

The chain couples TRBV5-1 to TRBJ2-7, with TRBD2 matching 11 bases. V shed 0 bases, J shed 4 bases, and the junction held 6 bases outside the gene matches. CDR1 and CDR2 (germline): SGHRS, YFSETQ. This CDR3 has 16 amino acids. The CDR3 nucleotides read TGCGCCAGCAGCTTGGGAGGACTAGCGGGCCTTTACGAGCAGTACTTC. Protein sequence: CASSLGGLAGLYEQYF.

The chain joins TRBV10-3 to TRBJ2-7; 7 positions agree with TRBD1. Germline V gene data show CDR1 as ENHRY and CDR2 as SYGVKD. The CDR3 loop spans 12 amino acids. V dropped 5 bases and J dropped 7; count of bases not matched to a gene: 5. The CDR3 reads CAISKGQMEQYF. The CDR3 nucleotides read TGTGCCATCAGTAAGGGACAGATGGAGCAGTACTTC.

V gene TRBV5-1 combines with J gene TRBJ2-5; 11 nucleotides line up with TRBD2. CDR1 is SGHRS, CDR2 YFSETQ, per germline. Unmatched junction bases numbered 4, after V lost 4 bases and J lost 5 bases. The CDR3 runs 14 residues. CDR3 sequence (DNA): TGCGCCAGCAGCATCGGGACTAGCGGTGAGACCCAGTACTTC. Translated: CASSIGTSGETQYF.

The rearrangement links TRBV6-5 to TRBJ2-7; no clear D gene. Germline V CDR1 and CDR2: MNHEY, SVGAGI. V was clipped by 4 bases and J by 0 bases, with 10 bases between them. This CDR3 has 14 amino acids. The CDR3 sequence is CASSSLMSSYEQYF. The CDR3 region has the DNA TGTGCCAGCAGTTCTCTCATGAGCTCCTACGAGCAGTACTTC.

The chain is built from TRBV11-2 and TRBJ1-4; maybe TRBD1 (5 bases). This CDR3 is built from 14 residues. Trimming took 3 bases from V and 5 from J, leaving 10 bases between them. Germline CDR1 SGHAT, CDR2 FQNNGV. This CDR3 reads CASSLGLTNEKLFF. CDR3 bases: TGTGCCAGCAGCTTGGGACTGACGAATGAAAAACTGTTTTTT.

This chain uses TRBV5-8 with TRBJ1-2; no firm D call. The CDR3 has 13 residues. V shed 4 bases and J shed 6 bases, with 13 bases lying between them. CDR1 SGHTS and CDR2 YDEGEE come from the germline V gene. The CDR3 DNA reads as TGTGCCAGCAGCCTCCCGGGGTATCATGGCTACACCTTC. Translated, it gives CASSLPGYHGYTF. The full variable domain, its missing parts supplied by reference TRBV5-8 and TRBJ1-2, is EAGVTQSPTHLIKTRGQQATLRCSPISGHTSVYWYQQALGLGLQFLLWYDEGEERNRGNFPPRFSGRQFPNYSSELNVNALELEDSALYLCASSLPGYHGYTFGSGTRLTVV.

V gene TRBV27 combines with J gene TRBJ1-2; weak D call: TRBD1 (5 bases). Germline assignment: CDR1 MNHEY and CDR2 SMNVEV (reference sequence). The V end was cut by 5 bases, the J end by 8 bases, with 24 bases between. The CDR3 has 16 amino acids. DNA of the CDR3: TGTGCCAGCAGTAATACTCGCTTAGGCTCCGGGGGAGGCTACACCTTC. Translated: CASSNTRLGSGGGYTF.

The V and J genes are TRBV9 and TRBJ1-2, with 7 bases fitting TRBD1. Germline trimming cut 5 bases from V and 3 bases from J; bases unmatched to any gene: 4. Looked up from germline, CDR1 is SGDLS and CDR2 is YYNGEE. The CDR3 sequence is 13 residues long. For the CDR3, the DNA is TGTGCCAGCAGTCAGGGGGACGACTATGGCTACACCTTC. It yields the protein CASSQGDDYGYTF.

The J gene is TRBJ2-3, the V gene TRBV7-9, with 8 bases matching TRBD2. Losses at the gene ends were 2 bases for V and 1 base for J; bases not matched to a gene: 2. There are 15 residues in the CDR3. CDR1 and CDR2 from the germline V gene are SEHNR and FQNEAQ (reference sequence). For the CDR3, the DNA is TGTGCCAGCAGCTTAACGGGAGGGGGCACAGATACGCAGTATTTT. Its translation: CASSLTGGGTDTQYF.

This clone was observed a single time. J is TRBJ1-2 and V is TRBV5-1, with TRBD1 matching over 12 bases. The V gene end was trimmed by 4 bases and the J gene end by 8 bases; junction bases not matched to a gene: 15. The germline V gene has CDR1 SGHRS and CDR2 YFSETQ. The CDR3 is 17 residues long. The CDR3 loop reads CASSPDPGQGASSGYTF. The CDR3 nucleotides read TGCGCCAGCAGCCCGGACCCGGGACAGGGGGCCAGTAGCGGCTACACCTTC.

This sequence joins TRBV27 and TRBJ1-1; TRBD1 matches 7 bases. V trimming: 6 bases; J trimming: 8 bases; junction bases outside the gene matches: 12. The germline gives CDR1 MNHEY, CDR2 SMNVEV (reference sequence). The CDR3 has 14 amino acids. CDR3 residues: CASRQRRGLDEAFF. The CDR3 DNA reads TGTGCCAGCAGACAGAGAAGGGGGCTGGACGAAGCTTTCTTT.

This clone has just a few counts. The V gene is TRBV6-6, the J gene TRBJ1-1, with D unresolved. CDR3 length equals 12 residues. Germline V gives CDR1 MNHNY, CDR2 SVGAGI (reference sequence). V was shortened by 4 bases and J by 10 bases, with 13 bases between the two germline ends. CDR3 DNA sequence: TGTGCCAGCAGTTTCGTGAGCGAAAGAGCTTTCTTT. This gives the protein CASSFVSERAFF.